This is a list of T cell receptor beta chains from one sample in a study of radiotherapy plus CTLA-4 blockade in lung cancer. This table comes from immunoSEQ multiplex PCR, and its TCRdb copy is limited to in-frame clones, with some not included. The table has approximately 41,000 clones, about 77% seen once. Sequencing used peripheral blood, obtained from a patient treated with radiotherapy plus ipilimumab. The origin of the receptors is a human donor with non-small cell lung cancer who had stable disease on radiotherapy plus ipilimumab. The CDR3 runs from the conserved cysteine through the conserved F or W. Fields, in order: J gene, clone size, D gene, CDR3 length, V gene, CDR3 protein, CDR3 DNA. D genes are given only for firm matches. The size field is filled for only some rows; it gives once, few, many or a size class.

>TRBJ1-2|NA|TRBD1|14|TRBV27
CASSLGQGDYGYTF
TGTGCCAGCAGTTTGGGGCAGGGGGACTATGGCTACACCTTC
>TRBJ1-4|NA|NA|13|TRBV6-1
CASSGGGEGKLFF
TGTGCCAGCAGTGGAGGGGGGGAGGGAAAACTGTTTTTT
>TRBJ1-1|NA|TRBD1|16|TRBV15
CATSREQGARNTEAFF
TGTGCCACCAGCAGAGAACAGGGGGCTAGGAACACTGAAGCTTTCTTT
>TRBJ1-1|NA|TRBD1|14|TRBV27
CASSFNPGGTEAFF
TGTGCCAGCAGTTTTAACCCAGGGGGGACTGAAGCTTTCTTT
>TRBJ1-1|NA|NA|14|TRBV11-3
CASSFSGGDTEAFF
TGTGCCAGCAGCTTCAGTGGGGGGGACACTGAAGCTTTCTTT
>TRBJ2-7|NA|TRBD2|15|TRBV5-4
CASSLGGGEVYEQYF
TGTGCCAGCAGCTTGGGCGGGGGGGAAGTTTACGAGCAGTACTTC
>TRBJ1-5|NA|NA|13|TRBV27
CASSLQGNQPQHF
TGTGCCAGCAGTTTACAGGGAAATCAGCCCCAGCATTTT
>TRBJ1-5|once|NA|14|TRBV5-8
CASSSNSYNQPQHF
TGTGCCAGCAGCTCTAACAGTTACAATCAGCCCCAGCATTTT
>TRBJ1-1|NA|NA|14|TRBV15
CATRVQGLNTEAFF
TGTGCCACCAGAGTACAGGGACTGAACACTGAAGCTTTCTTT
>TRBJ1-1|few|NA|14|TRBV10-2
CASSDIGGSTEAFF
TGCGCCAGCAGTGATATAGGGGGTAGCACTGAAGCTTTCTTT
>TRBJ2-3|NA|NA|13|TRBV11-2
CASSLLATDTQYF
TGTGCCAGCAGCTTACTAGCAACAGATACGCAGTATTTT
>TRBJ2-5|medium-sized|TRBD1|15|TRBV11-3
CASSIGQGIQETQYF
TGTGCCAGCAGCATCGGACAGGGGATCCAAGAGACCCAGTACTTC
>TRBJ2-1|many|TRBD1|15|TRBV27
CASSDDRGLYNEQFF
TGTGCCAGCAGTGACGACAGGGGGCTCTACAATGAGCAGTTCTTC
>TRBJ1-2|NA|NA|14|TRBV27
CASSLSAGPGGYTF
TGTGCCAGCAGTTTATCCGCAGGGCCTGGTGGCTACACCTTC
>TRBJ1-2|NA|TRBD1|13|TRBV11-3
CASSLAGQYGYTF
TGTGCCAGCAGCTTAGCGGGACAGTATGGCTACACCTTC
>TRBJ2-7|NA|TRBD1|15|TRBV7-6
CASSHKGQGFDEQYF
TGTGCCAGCAGCCACAAGGGACAGGGGTTCGACGAGCAGTACTTC
>TRBJ1-2|NA|TRBD1|12|TRBV11-3
CACSDRVSGYTF
TGTGCCTGCTCTGACAGGGTCTCTGGCTACACCTTC
>TRBJ1-1|once|NA|14|TRBV5-6
CASSFLGQNTEAFF
TGTGCCAGCAGCTTCCTGGGACAGAACACTGAAGCTTTCTTT
>TRBJ1-3|NA|TRBD1|16|TRBV4-2
CASSQRTGGSGNTIYF
TGTGCCAGCAGCCAACGAACAGGGGGCTCTGGAAACACCATATATTTT
>TRBJ1-2|NA|NA|14|TRBV11-3
CASSSGEDNYGYTF
TGTGCCAGCAGCTCGGGGGAGGACAACTATGGCTACACCTTC
>TRBJ1-5|few|NA|16|TRBV19
CASSISGTLSNQPQHF
TGTGCCAGTAGTATCTCCGGGACACTCAGCAATCAGCCCCAGCATTTT
>TRBJ1-1|NA|NA|12|TRBV5-6
CAVQGLNTEAFF
TGTGCTGTACAGGGCCTGAACACTGAAGCTTTCTTT
>TRBJ2-2|NA|TRBD2|17|TRBV18
CASSPRTSGSNTGELFF
TGTGCCAGCTCACCGAGGACTAGCGGGAGCAACACCGGGGAGCTGTTTTTT
>TRBJ2-2|NA|NA|17|TRBV5-8
CASSFDGRGLRSGELFF
TGTGCCAGCAGCTTTGACGGTCGGGGGTTGAGAAGCGGGGAGCTGTTTTTT